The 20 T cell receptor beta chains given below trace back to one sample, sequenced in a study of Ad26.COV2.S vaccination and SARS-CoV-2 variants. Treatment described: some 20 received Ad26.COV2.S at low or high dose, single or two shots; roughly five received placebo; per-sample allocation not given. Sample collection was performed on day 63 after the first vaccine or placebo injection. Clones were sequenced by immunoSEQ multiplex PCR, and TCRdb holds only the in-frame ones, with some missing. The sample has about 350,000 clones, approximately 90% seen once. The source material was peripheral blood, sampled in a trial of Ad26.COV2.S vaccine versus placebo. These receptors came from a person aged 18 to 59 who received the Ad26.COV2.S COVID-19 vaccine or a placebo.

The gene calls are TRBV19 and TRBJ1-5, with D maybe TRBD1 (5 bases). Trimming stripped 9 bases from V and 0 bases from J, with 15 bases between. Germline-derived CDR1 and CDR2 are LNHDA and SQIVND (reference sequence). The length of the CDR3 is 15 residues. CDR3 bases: TGTGCCAGCAGTCCCGGGGGAAATAGCAATCAGCCCCAGCATTTT. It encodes CASSPGGNSNQPQHF.

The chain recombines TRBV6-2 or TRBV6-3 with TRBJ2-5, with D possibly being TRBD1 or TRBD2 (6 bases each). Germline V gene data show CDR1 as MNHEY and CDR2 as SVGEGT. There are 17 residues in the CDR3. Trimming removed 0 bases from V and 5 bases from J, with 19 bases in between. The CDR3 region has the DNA TGTGCCAGCAGTTACTCGTTCCTGGGGGGCGCGAAGGAGACCCAGTACTTC. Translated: CASSYSFLGGAKETQYF.

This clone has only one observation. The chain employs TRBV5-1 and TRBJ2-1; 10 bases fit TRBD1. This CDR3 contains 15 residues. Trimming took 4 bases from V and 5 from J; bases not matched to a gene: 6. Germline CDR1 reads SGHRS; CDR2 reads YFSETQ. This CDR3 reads CASSLGTGADNEQFF. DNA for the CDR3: TGCGCCAGCAGCCTCGGGACAGGGGCAGACAATGAGCAGTTCTTC.

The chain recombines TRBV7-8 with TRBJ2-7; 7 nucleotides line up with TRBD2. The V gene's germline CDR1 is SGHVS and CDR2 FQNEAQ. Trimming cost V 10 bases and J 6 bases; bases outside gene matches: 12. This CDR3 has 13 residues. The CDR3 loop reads CATSPAGLGEQYF. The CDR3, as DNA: TGTGCCACCTCGCCAGCGGGATTAGGCGAGCAGTACTTC.

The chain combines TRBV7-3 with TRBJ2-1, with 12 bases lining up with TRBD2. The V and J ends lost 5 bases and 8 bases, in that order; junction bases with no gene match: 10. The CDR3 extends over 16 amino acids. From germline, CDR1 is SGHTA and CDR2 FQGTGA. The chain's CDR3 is CASSIRTSGTVYEQFF. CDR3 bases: TGTGCCAGCAGCATTCGGACTAGCGGGACTGTATATGAGCAGTTCTTC.

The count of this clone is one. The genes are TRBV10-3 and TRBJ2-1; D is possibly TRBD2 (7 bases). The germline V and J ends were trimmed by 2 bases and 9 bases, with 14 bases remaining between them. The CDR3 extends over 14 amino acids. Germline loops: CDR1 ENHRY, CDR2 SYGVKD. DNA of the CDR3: TGTGCCATCAGTGAGCCCTGGGGGGGCACTGAGCAGTTCTTC. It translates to CAISEPWGGTEQFF.

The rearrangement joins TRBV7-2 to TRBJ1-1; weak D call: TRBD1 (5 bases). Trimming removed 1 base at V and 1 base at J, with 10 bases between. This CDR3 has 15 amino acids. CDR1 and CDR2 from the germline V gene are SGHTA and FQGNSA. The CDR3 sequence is CASSLDGGKNTEAFF. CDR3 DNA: TGTGCCAGCAGCTTAGACGGGGGTAAGAACACTGAAGCTTTCTTT.

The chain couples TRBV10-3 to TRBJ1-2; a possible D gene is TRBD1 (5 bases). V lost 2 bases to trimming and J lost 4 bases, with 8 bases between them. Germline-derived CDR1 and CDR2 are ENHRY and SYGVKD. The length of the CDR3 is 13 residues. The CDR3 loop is CAISETGLYGYTF. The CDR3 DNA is TGTGCCATCAGTGAGACGGGACTCTATGGCTACACCTTC.

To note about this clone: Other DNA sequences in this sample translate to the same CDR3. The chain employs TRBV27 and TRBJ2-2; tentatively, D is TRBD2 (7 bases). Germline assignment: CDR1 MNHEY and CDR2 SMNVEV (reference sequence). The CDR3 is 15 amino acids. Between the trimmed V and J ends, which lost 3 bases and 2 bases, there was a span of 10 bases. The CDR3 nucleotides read TGTGCCAGCAGTTTGCGGGGGCGAAACACCGGGGAGCTGTTTTTT. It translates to CASSLRGRNTGELFF.

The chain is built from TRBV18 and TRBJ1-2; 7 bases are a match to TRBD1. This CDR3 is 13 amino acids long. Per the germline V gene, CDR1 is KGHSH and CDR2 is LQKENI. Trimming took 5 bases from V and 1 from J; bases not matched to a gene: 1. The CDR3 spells CASSRDSNYGYTF. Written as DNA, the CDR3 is TGTGCCAGCTCAAGGGACAGTAACTATGGCTACACCTTC. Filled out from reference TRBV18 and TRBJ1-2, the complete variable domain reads NAGVMQNPRHLVRRRGQEARLRCSPMKGHSHVYWYRQLPEEGLKFMVYLQKENIIDESGMPKERFSAEFPKEGPSILRIQQVVRGDSAAYFCASSRDSNYGYTFGSGTRLTVV.

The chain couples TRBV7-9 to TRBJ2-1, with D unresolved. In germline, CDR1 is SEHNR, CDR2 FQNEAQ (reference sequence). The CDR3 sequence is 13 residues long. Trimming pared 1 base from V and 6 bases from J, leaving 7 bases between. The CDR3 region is CASSLGNSNEQFF. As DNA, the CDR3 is TGTGCCAGCAGCTTAGGGAACAGCAATGAGCAGTTCTTC.

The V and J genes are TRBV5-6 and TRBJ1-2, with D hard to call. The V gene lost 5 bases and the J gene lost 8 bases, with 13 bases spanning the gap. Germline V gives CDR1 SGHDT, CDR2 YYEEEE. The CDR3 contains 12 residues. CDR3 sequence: CASRLLSAGYTF. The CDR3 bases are TGTGCCAGCAGACTCCTGTCAGCCGGCTACACCTTC.

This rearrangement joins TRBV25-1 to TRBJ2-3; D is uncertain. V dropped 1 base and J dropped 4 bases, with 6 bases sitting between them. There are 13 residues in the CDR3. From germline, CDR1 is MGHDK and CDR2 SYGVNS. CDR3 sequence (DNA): TGTGCCAGCAGTGAATCCTTTGCAGATACGCAGTATTTT. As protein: CASSESFADTQYF.

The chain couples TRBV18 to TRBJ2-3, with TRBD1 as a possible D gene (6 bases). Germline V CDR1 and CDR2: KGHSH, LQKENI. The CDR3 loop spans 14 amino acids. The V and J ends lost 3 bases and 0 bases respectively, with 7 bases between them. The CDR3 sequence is CASSPGQSTDTQYF. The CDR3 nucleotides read TGTGCCAGCTCACCTGGACAGAGCACAGATACGCAGTATTTT.

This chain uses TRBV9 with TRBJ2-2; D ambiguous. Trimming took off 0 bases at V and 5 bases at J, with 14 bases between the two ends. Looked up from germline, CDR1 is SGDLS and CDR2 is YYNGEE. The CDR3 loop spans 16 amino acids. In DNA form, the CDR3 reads TGTGCCAGCAGCGTAGGGCTAGAGAGGTCGACCGGGGAGCTGTTTTTT. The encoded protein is CASSVGLERSTGELFF. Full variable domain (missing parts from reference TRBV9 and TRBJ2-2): DSGVTQTPKHLITATGQRVTLRCSPRSGDLSVYWYQQSLDQGLQFLIQYYNGEERAKGNILERFSAQQFPDLHSELNLSSLELGDSALYFCASSVGLERSTGELFFGEGSRLTVL.

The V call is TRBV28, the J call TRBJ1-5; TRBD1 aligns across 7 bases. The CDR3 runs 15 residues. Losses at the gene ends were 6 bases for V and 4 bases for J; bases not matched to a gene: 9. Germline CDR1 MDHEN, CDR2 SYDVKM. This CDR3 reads CASSTGTAINQPQHF. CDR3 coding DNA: TGTGCCAGCAGCACCGGGACAGCAATTAATCAGCCCCAGCATTTT.

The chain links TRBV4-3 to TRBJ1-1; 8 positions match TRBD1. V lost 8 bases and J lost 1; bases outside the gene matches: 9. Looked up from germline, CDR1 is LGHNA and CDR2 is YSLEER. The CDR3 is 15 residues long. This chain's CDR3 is CASQLTGQGNTEAFF. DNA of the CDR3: TGCGCCAGCCAATTAACCGGACAGGGGAACACTGAAGCTTTCTTT.

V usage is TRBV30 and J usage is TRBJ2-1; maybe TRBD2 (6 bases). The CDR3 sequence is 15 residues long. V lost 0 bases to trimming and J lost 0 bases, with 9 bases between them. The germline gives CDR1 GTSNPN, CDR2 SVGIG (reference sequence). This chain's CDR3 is CAWSVAGPSYNEQFF. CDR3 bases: TGTGCCTGGAGTGTGGCGGGGCCCTCCTACAATGAGCAGTTCTTC.

The CDR3 loop reads CASSLGAPYEQYF. The CDR3 nucleotides read TGTGCCAGCAGTCTCGGGGCGCCCTACGAGCAGTACTTC. V gene TRBV11-2 combines with J gene TRBJ2-7; D tentatively fits TRBD1 or TRBD2 (5 bases each). V was cut by 6 bases and J by 2 bases, with 11 bases left in between. CDR3 size: 13 residues. Germline CDR1 and CDR2: SGHAT and FQNNGV.

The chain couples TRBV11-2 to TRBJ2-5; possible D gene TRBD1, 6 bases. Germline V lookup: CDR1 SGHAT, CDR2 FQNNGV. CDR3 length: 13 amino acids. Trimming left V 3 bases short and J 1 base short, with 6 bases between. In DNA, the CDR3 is TGTGCCAGCAGCTTGGACAGCCAAGAGACCCAGTACTTC. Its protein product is CASSLDSQETQYF.